This T cell receptor beta chain originates from a study of T cell changes during pregnancy in multiple sclerosis. Germline V gene lookup returns CDR1 MDHEN and CDR2 SYDVKM. This CDR3 is built from 14 residues. V lost 3 bases and J lost 4; bases outside the gene matches: 0. Generated by immunoSEQ multiplex PCR, the TCRdb table keeps only in-frame clones and is missing some. The sample yields almost 35,000 clones, 90% seen once. The source of this sequence is a female donor with multiple sclerosis, enrolled in a pregnancy study. Material: CD8+ T cells from peripheral blood mononuclear cells, obtained in the first trimester of pregnancy. The rearrangement joins TRBV28 to TRBJ2-3; TRBD2 matches at 11 bases. CDR3 sequence: CASSLGLAADTQYF. The CDR3 DNA reads TGTGCCAGCAGTTTGGGACTAGCGGCAGATACGCAGTATTTT.